This T cell receptor (beta chain) was found in a study of lymphopenia after photon versus proton radiotherapy (dated by TCRdb to about 2019). For the study in its entirety: Photon and proton radiation therapy were compared by the study for their immunological effects in patients with gastrointestinal tumors who developed high-grade lymphopenia. The goal of the study was to characterize the differences between the two radiation modalities in how they affect the immune system. The cohort included 20 to 25 patients with gastrointestinal tumors who developed lymphopenia after receiving either photon or proton therapy.

For this clone: Its antigen remains unidentified. Per-base quality was not reported, and no clone a single base away is much larger than it.

The library relied on the immunoSEQ multiplex PCR assay. Deep sequencing of rearranged TCR beta loci, alongside multiparametric flow cytometry, was used to profile T cell repertoires. TCRdb carries this immuneACCESS record with in-frame sequences only. Its versions omit some clonotypes, under half of them owing to an unresolved V gene in the studies checked, with the rest unexplained. Recorded for this sample are some 70,000 clones; 85% to 90% of them occurred a single time. 10% to 14% of the sample comes from the top ten. The CDR3 goes from the cysteine to the phenylalanine over 13 residues. The read is trimmed to its CDR3 DNA, 39 bases read in frame from base 1. Here V drops 3 bases and J drops 5 bases, and the junction holds 4 bases not matched to any gene. CDR1 and CDR2 (SGHNT, YYREEE) derive from the germline V gene (reference sequence). Broad study findings and their caveats: During treatment, patients who received photon therapy lost naive T cells and TCR diversity and gained effector/memory populations, whereas patients who received proton therapy remained relatively stable. The survival association was assessed only in patients who died, and the authors presented better survival with proton therapy as a possibility rather than a demonstrated result. After the lymphocyte count nadir, oligoclonal expansion, especially of CD8+ Temra cells, was observed in photon-treated repertoires, and the drop in diversity was driven by this expansion. Across the cohort, among patients who died, a greater drop in TCR diversity after the nadir was inversely correlated with overall survival time.

This sequence uses TRBV5-4 and TRBJ2-5, with TRBD1 identical over 7 junction bases. This TCR derives from a man older than 75 with esophageal cancer. The sequenced sample was peripheral blood, obtained from a patient treated with proton-based radiotherapy. The DNA reads TGTGCCAGCAGCTCGGGGACAGTCGAGACCCAGTACTTC. It codes for CASSSGTVETQYF.